Presented here are 22 T cell receptor beta chains from one specimen sequenced in a study of PD-1 blockade in classical Hodgkin lymphoma. Each and every patient relapsed after autologous stem cell transplantation, and patients got differing brentuximab vedotin exposure. Profiling relied on immunoSEQ multiplex PCR, and the TCRdb table lists in-frame clones only, not all of them. Altogether under 30,000 clones are present, 60% to 80% being singletons, with the ten largest covering 3.5% to 4.5%. Here the sequenced sample was peripheral blood mononuclear cells (PBMCs), taken before the second cycle of nivolumab. The source of these receptors is a human donor with classical Hodgkin lymphoma.

This sequence joins TRBV5-1 and TRBJ2-2; TRBD1 matches at 9 bases. The junction had 10 bases not matched to a gene; V was cut back by 4 bases and J by 6 bases. The CDR3 runs to 16 residues. Germline V gene lookup returns CDR1 SGHRS and CDR2 YFSETQ. Here the CDR3 reads CASSTEHRGQAGELFF. The CDR3 nucleotides read TGCGCCAGCAGCACCGAACACAGGGGGCAGGCCGGGGAGCTGTTTTTT.

The chain employs TRBV5-4 and TRBJ1-3, with a possible D match to TRBD1 (6 bases). The germline CDR1 and CDR2 sequences are SGHNT and YYREEE (reference sequence). This CDR3 has 16 amino acids. Trimming took 0 bases from V and 0 from J, leaving 10 bases between them. CDR3 region: CASSLGQAGSGNTIYF. In DNA form, the CDR3 reads TGTGCCAGCAGCTTGGGACAGGCCGGCTCTGGAAACACCATATATTTT.

V gene TRBV7-2 combines with J gene TRBJ2-5; D gene ambiguous. The V end lost 5 bases, the J end lost 4 bases, and 14 bases lay between the germline ends. This CDR3 region has 14 residues. Germline assignment: CDR1 SGHTA and CDR2 FQGNSA. Here the CDR3 DNA reads TGTGCCAGCAGCCCGACTTATTGGGGAGAGACCCAGTACTTC. It yields the protein CASSPTYWGETQYF.

By sample fraction, this clone is medium-sized. The chain uses TRBV28 and TRBJ1-2; D is possibly TRBD1 (5 bases). Deletions cut 5 bases from V and 7 bases from J, with 17 bases between. CDR3 length equals 14 residues. Germline loops: CDR1 MDHEN, CDR2 SYDVKM. CDR3 amino acids: CASSPRTTLFGYTF. CDR3 nucleotides: TGTGCCAGCAGTCCCCGGACAACGCTCTTTGGCTACACCTTC.

The genes are TRBV18 and TRBJ2-7, with 8 nucleotides matching TRBD1. Germline CDR1 reads KGHSH; CDR2 reads LQKENI. The CDR3 is 15 residues long. Trimming at V came to 3 bases and at J to 2 bases, leaving 6 bases not matched to a gene. The CDR3 spells CASSPRLTGAYEQYF. The CDR3 bases are TGTGCCAGCTCACCCCGATTGACAGGGGCCTACGAGCAGTACTTC.

The rearrangement uses TRBV30 and TRBJ2-2; D uncertain. The V gene lost 3 bases and the J gene lost 7 bases, with 12 bases spanning the gap. The CDR3 length is 13 residues. Per germline, CDR1 GTSNPN and CDR2 SVGIG (reference sequence). The CDR3 loop reads CAWRYLHSGELFF. In DNA, the CDR3 is TGTGCCTGGAGATACCTTCATAGCGGGGAGCTGTTTTTT.

This chain uses TRBV7-9 with TRBJ2-5; a weak D match, TRBD1 (6 bases). V lost 4 bases and J 5 bases, leaving 17 bases between the germline ends. The CDR3 is 15 amino acids. The germline V gene encodes CDR1 SEHNR and CDR2 FQNEAQ (reference sequence). The CDR3 sequence: CASSWGHAAGETQYF. CDR3 nucleotide sequence: TGTGCCAGCAGCTGGGGACATGCGGCCGGGGAGACCCAGTACTTC.

The CDR3 bases are TGTGCCAGCAGCTTTCAGGGGGCGAACACTGAAGCTTTCTTT. This sequence encodes CASSFQGANTEAFF. The chain couples TRBV5-4 to TRBJ1-1; 8 bases line up with TRBD1. Losses at the gene ends were 2 bases for V and 1 base for J; bases not matched to a gene: 1. There are 14 residues in the CDR3. Germline assignment: CDR1 SGHNT and CDR2 YYREEE (reference sequence).

The V gene is TRBV2, the J gene TRBJ1-1, with D uncertain. Germline assignment: CDR1 SNHLY and CDR2 FYNNEI. The CDR3 contains 13 residues. The V end lost 4 bases, the J end lost 1 base, and 7 bases lay between the germline ends. The CDR3 reads CASSGTRNTEAFF. DNA of the CDR3: TGTGCCAGCAGTGGAACCAGGAACACTGAAGCTTTCTTT. The full variable domain, completed using reference TRBV2 and TRBJ1-1, is EPEVTQTPSHQVTQMGQEVILRCVPISNHLYFYWYRQILGQKVEFLVSFYNNEISEKSEIFDDQFSVERPDGSNFTLKIRSTKLEDSAMYFCASSGTRNTEAFFGQGTRLTVV.

This chain connects TRBV7-9 to TRBJ1-1; D is uncertain. CDR1 is SEHNR and CDR2 is FQNEAQ in the germline V gene (reference sequence). CDR3 length equals 14 residues. With 1 base removed from V and 0 bases from J, the gap between germline ends came to 6 bases. This CDR3 is CASSLGEMNTEAFF. In nucleotides, the CDR3 is TGTGCCAGCAGCTTAGGAGAGATGAACACTGAAGCTTTCTTT.

The chain is built from TRBV14 and TRBJ2-5; 8 bases map to TRBD2. This CDR3 is built from 14 residues. With V trimmed by 5 bases and J by 3 bases, 5 bases remained unmatched. Germline V gene data show CDR1 as SGHDN and CDR2 as FVKESK. The CDR3 region is CASSAGLEEETQYF. CDR3 nucleotides: TGTGCCAGCAGCGCGGGACTAGAAGAAGAGACCCAGTACTTC.

The chain is built from TRBV7-9 and TRBJ2-1; 10 nucleotides agree with TRBD2. Germline assignment: CDR1 SEHNR and CDR2 FQNEAQ (reference sequence). The CDR3 is 14 amino acids. The V and J ends lost 8 bases and 1 base, in that order; junction bases with no gene match: 2. This CDR3 is CASVAGGSYNEQFF. The CDR3 DNA is TGTGCCAGCGTAGCGGGAGGTTCCTACAATGAGCAGTTCTTC.

The V call is TRBV7-6, the J call TRBJ2-6; D is possibly TRBD1 (6 bases). From germline, CDR1 is SGHVS and CDR2 FNYEAQ. CDR3 length equals 16 residues. V lost 2 bases and J 1 base, leaving 9 bases between the germline ends. The CDR3 DNA reads as TGTGCCAGCAGCTTATACAGGGATTCTGGGGCCAACGTCCTGACTTTC. This translates into CASSLYRDSGANVLTF.

The V and J genes are TRBV19 and TRBJ1-6, with 7 bases matching TRBD1. There are 11 residues in the CDR3. Germline-derived CDR1 and CDR2 are LNHDA and SQIVND (reference sequence). The ends lost 10 bases at V and 10 bases at J; junction bases unmatched: 4. The CDR3 loop is CATGTESPLHF. The CDR3, as DNA: TGTGCCACGGGGACAGAATCACCCCTCCACTTT.

The chain combines TRBV6-5 with TRBJ2-1; 10 bases align to TRBD2. J lost 4 bases, V lost 4 bases, and 4 bases had no gene match. Germline-derived CDR1 and CDR2 are MNHEY and SVGAGI. The CDR3 contains 15 residues. CDR3 residues: CASSSGTSVYNEQFF. In nucleotides, the CDR3 is TGTGCCAGCAGTTCCGGGACTAGCGTTTACAATGAGCAGTTCTTC.

In the case of this clone: Its ends do not fully match the called genes, so a read error is possible. The J gene is TRBJ2-5, the V gene TRBV7-7; D gene ambiguous. Looked up from germline, CDR1 is SSHAT and CDR2 is FNYEAQ (reference sequence). This CDR3 has 14 residues. CDR3 DNA: TGTGCTAGCAGCTTAAGCAACCTGGGAGAGACCCAGTACTTC. Translating it yields CASSLSNLGETQYF.

The chain couples TRBV7-2 to TRBJ2-1, with 9 bases identical to TRBD2. V dropped 0 bases and J dropped 10; count of bases not matched to a gene: 10. Germline V CDR1 and CDR2: SGHTA, FQGNSA. CDR3 length: 16 residues. The CDR3 DNA follows: TGTGCCAGCAGCTTAGCTGGAGGCGGGAGGGTGGGAGAGCAGTTCTTC. This sequence encodes CASSLAGGGRVGEQFF.

The V gene is TRBV10-1, the J gene TRBJ2-5, with 7 bases aligning to TRBD2. Germline CDR1 WNHNN, CDR2 SYGVQD (reference sequence). J gave up 5 bases and V 7 bases, and 13 bases lay outside the gene matches. CDR3 length equals 15 residues. The DNA for the CDR3 is TGCGCCAGCACCCCACCTACTAGCGACGGGGAGACCCAGTACTTC. It encodes CASTPPTSDGETQYF.

This clone was seen more than once but under ten times. The CDR3 region has the DNA TGTGCCAGCAGCTCCGACAGTCACAATTCACCCCTCCACTTT. It codes for CASSSDSHNSPLHF. The chain couples TRBV11-2 to TRBJ1-6, with a tentative D call TRBD1 (5 bases). The CDR3 spans 14 residues. Germline CDR1 SGHAT, CDR2 FQNNGV. V was clipped by 4 bases and J by 7 bases, with 11 bases between them.

This clone was observed a few times. The CDR3 DNA follows: TGTGCCAGCAGTTTGTACACAGATACGCAGTATTTT. It codes for CASSLYTDTQYF. The genes are TRBV6-6 and TRBJ2-3; D is uncertain. Germline V CDR1 and CDR2: MNHNY, SVGAGI (reference sequence). CDR3 size: 12 residues. With 4 bases removed from V and 2 bases from J, the gap between germline ends came to 4 bases.

The chain joins TRBV11-2 to TRBJ1-3; perhaps TRBD1 as D (6 bases). Deletions cut 5 bases from V and 4 bases from J, with 18 bases between. This CDR3 region has 16 residues. Germline V gene data show CDR1 as SGHAT and CDR2 as FQNNGV. The CDR3 loop is CASSQHRATGGNTIYF. The CDR3 DNA follows: TGTGCCAGCAGCCAACACAGGGCTACAGGGGGAAACACCATATATTTT.

The V and J genes are TRBV9 and TRBJ2-5; a possible D gene is TRBD2 (7 bases). The CDR3 is 15 amino acids. Germline CDR1 reads SGDLS; CDR2 reads YYNGEE. V lost 0 bases to trimming and J lost 4 bases, with 13 bases between them. For the CDR3, the DNA is TGTGCCAGCAGCGTAGGAGGGGGGGTCGGAGAGACCCAGTACTTC. It is translated as CASSVGGGVGETQYF.